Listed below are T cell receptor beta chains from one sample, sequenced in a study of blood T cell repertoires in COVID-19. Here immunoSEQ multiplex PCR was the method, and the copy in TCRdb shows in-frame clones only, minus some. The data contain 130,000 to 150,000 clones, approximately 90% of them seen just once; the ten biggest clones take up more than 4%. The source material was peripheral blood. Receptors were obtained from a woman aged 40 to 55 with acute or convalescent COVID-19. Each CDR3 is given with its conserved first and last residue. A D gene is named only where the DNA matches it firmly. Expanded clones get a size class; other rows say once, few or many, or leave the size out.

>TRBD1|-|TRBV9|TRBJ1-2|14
CASSSGGSVYGYTF
TGTGCCAGCAGCTCAGGGGGAAGCGTCTATGGCTACACCTTC
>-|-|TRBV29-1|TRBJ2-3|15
CSAQEGQRSTDTQYF
TGCAGCGCCCAAGAAGGGCAGCGGAGCACAGATACGCAGTATTTT
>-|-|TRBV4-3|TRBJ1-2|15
CASSQGLGLIYGYTF
TGCGCCAGCAGCCAAGGGTTGGGACTAATCTATGGCTACACCTTC
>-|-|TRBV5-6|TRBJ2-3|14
CASSLAPGRDTQYF
TGTGCCAGCAGCTTGGCGCCGGGAAGAGATACGCAGTATTTT
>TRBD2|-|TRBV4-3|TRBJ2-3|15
CASSQGWTSSDTQYF
TGCGCCAGCAGCCAAGGGTGGACTAGCTCAGATACGCAGTATTTT
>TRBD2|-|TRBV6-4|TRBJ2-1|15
CASSEAGGSYNEQFF
TGTGCCAGCAGTGAGGCGGGGGGCTCCTACAATGAGCAGTTCTTC
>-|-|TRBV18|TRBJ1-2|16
CASSPQPRDTNYGYTF
TGTGCCAGCTCACCACAGCCCAGGGATACTAACTATGGCTACACCTTC
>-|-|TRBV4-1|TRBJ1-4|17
CASSQETLGGAAGKLFF
TGCGCCAGCAGCCAAGAGACCCTAGGAGGGGCCGCCGGAAAACTGTTTTTT
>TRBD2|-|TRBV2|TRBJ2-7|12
CAEGTSDDEQYF
TGTGCCGAAGGCACTAGCGATGACGAGCAGTACTTC
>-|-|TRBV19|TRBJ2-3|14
CASSPRGIPDTQYF
TGTGCCAGTAGTCCTAGGGGGATCCCGGATACGCAGTATTTT
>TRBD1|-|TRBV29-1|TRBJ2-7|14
CSVDGTGGSYEQYF
TGCAGCGTTGACGGCACAGGGGGCTCCTACGAGCAGTACTTC
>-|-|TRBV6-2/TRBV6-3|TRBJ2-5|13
CASSTGWGETQYF
TGTGCCAGCAGCACGGGCTGGGGCGAGACCCAGTACTTC
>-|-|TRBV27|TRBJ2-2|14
CASSLEAGTGELFF
TGTGCCAGCAGTTTGGAGGCGGGCACCGGGGAGCTGTTTTTT
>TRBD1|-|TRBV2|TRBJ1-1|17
CASSHYPPGQGNTEAFF
TGTGCCAGCAGTCACTATCCCCCGGGACAGGGGAACACTGAAGCTTTCTTT
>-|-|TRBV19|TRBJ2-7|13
CASSRQKEYEQYF
TGTGCCAGTAGCCGACAGAAGGAATACGAGCAGTACTTC
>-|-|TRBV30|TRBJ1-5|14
CAWSVATSNQPQHF
TGTGCCTGGAGTGTAGCCACCAGCAATCAGCCCCAGCATTTT
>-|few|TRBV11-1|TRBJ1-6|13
CASSALQGSPLHF
TGTGCCAGCAGCGCTCTGCAGGGTTCACCCCTCCACTTT
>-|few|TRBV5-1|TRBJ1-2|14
CASRFDQGSDGYTF
TGCGCCAGCAGATTCGATCAGGGGTCGGATGGCTACACCTTC
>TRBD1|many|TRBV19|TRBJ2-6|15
CASRGDSLVANVLTF
TGTGCCAGTAGAGGGGACAGCCTCGTGGCCAACGTCCTGACTTTC
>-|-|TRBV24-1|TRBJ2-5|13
CATSDDRGQTQYF
TGTGCCACCAGTGATGATAGGGGTCAGACCCAGTACTTC
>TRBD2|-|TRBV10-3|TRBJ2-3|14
CAIKTGGNTDTQYF
TGTGCCATCAAGACGGGGGGTAACACAGATACGCAGTATTTT
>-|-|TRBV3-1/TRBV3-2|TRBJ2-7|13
CASSQPGAYEQYF
TGTGCCAGCAGCCAACCAGGGGCCTACGAGCAGTACTTC
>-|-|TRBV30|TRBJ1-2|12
CAWTAGMWGYTF
TGTGCCTGGACGGCAGGGATGTGGGGCTACACCTTC
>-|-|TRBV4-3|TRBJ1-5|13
CASSQVLLQPQHF
TGCGCCAGCAGCCAAGTTTTGTTACAGCCCCAGCATTTT
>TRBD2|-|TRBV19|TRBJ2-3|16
CASSTLLAGGTDTQYF
TGTGCCAGTAGTACCCTACTAGCGGGGGGCACAGATACGCAGTATTTT
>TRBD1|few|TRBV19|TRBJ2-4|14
CASNRQGDKNIQYF
TGTGCCAGTAACCGCCAGGGGGACAAAAACATTCAGTACTTC